The present T cell receptor beta chain was sequenced within a study of response to subunit inactivated influenza vaccine. Study observations and caveats: The authors put forward the suggestion that each seasonal influenza vaccination may bring in only a limited number of new T cells.

TCRdb recomputed calls from the RT-PCR reads with MiXCR, one row per CDR3 protein. The table includes roughly 760,000 distinct CDR3 sequences, 21% detected once. The V segment lost 4 bases and the J segment 0 bases; nucleotides outside the gene matches: 14. The CDR3 loop spans 18 amino acids. CDR1 and CDR2 (germline): SGHRS, YFSETQ. Note on this clonotype: Its specificity is not known.

The rearrangement links TRBV5-1 to TRBJ2-7; 9 bases are shared with TRBD1. This receptor was obtained from a man over 45 who received an inactivated influenza vaccine. The sample was PBMCs from blood, taken roughly 5 days after vaccination. Written as DNA, the CDR3 is TGCGCCAGCAGCCGAACGTATCCGGGGACAGGGAGCTCCTACGAGCAGTACTTC. Its protein product is CASSRTYPGTGSSYEQYF.